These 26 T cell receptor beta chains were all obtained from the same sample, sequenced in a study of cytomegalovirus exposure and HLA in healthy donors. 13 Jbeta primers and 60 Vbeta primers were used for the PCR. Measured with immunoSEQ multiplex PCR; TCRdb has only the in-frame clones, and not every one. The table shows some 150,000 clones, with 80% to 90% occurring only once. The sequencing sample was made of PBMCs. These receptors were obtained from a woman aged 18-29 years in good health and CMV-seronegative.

The chain's CDR3 is CASSHPGSDSMNTEAFF. The CDR3 DNA reads TGCGCCAGCAGTCACCCGGGGAGTGACTCCATGAACACTGAAGCTTTCTTT. This rearrangement joins TRBV23-1 to TRBJ1-1, with D unresolved. TRBV23-1 is sorted into the ORF group, with uncertain function. This CDR3 spans 17 amino acids. V was shortened by 3 bases and J by 0 bases, with 17 bases between the two germline ends.

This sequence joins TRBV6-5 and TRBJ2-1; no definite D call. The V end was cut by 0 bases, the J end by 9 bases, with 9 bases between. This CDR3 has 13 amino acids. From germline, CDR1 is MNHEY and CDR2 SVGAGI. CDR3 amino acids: CASSYSQSGEQFF. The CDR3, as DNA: TGTGCCAGCAGTTACTCCCAGTCGGGTGAGCAGTTCTTC.

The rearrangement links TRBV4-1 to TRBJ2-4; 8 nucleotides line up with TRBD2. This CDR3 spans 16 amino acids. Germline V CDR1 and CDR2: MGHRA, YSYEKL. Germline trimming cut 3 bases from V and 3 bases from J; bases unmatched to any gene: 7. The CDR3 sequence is CASSHTSGNIKNIQYF. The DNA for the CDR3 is TGCGCCAGCAGCCATACTAGCGGTAATATCAAAAACATTCAGTACTTC.

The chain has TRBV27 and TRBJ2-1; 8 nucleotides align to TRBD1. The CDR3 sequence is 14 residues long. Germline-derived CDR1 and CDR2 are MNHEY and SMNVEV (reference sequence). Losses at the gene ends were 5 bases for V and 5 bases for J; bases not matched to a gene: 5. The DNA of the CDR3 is TGTGCCAGCAGTGCCCTGACAGGGGACAATGAGCAGTTCTTC. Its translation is CASSALTGDNEQFF.

The CDR3 DNA reads as TGTGCCAGCTCACCCAAAACAGGGGCGGACACCGGGGAGCTGTTTTTT. Its protein product is CASSPKTGADTGELFF. This chain joins TRBV18 and TRBJ2-2, with 7 bases aligning to TRBD1. Trimming removed 3 bases from V and 3 bases from J; junction bases left unmatched: 7. The CDR3 is 16 amino acids. Germline CDR1 and CDR2: KGHSH and LQKENI.

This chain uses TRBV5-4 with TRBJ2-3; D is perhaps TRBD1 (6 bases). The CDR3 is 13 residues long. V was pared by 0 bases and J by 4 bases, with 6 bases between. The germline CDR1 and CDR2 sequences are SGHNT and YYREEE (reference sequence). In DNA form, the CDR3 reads TGTGCCAGCAGCTTGGACAGGGCAGATACGCAGTATTTT. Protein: CASSLDRADTQYF. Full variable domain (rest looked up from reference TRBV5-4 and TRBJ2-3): ETGVTQSPTHLIKTRGQQVTLRCSSQSGHNTVSWYQQALGQGPQFIFQYYREEENGRGNFPPRFSGLQFPNYSSELNVNALELDDSALYLCASSLDRADTQYFGPGTRLTVL.

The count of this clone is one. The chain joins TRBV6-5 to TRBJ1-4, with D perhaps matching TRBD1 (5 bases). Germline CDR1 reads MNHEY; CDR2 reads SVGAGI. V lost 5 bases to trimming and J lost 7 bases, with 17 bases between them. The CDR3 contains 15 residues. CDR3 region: CASSRATGRGEKLFF. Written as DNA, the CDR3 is TGTGCCAGCAGTCGGGCGACGGGGAGGGGTGAAAAACTGTTTTTT.

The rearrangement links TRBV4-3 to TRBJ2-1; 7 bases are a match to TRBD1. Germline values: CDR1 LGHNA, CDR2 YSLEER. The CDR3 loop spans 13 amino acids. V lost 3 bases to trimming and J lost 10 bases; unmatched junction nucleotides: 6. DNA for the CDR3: TGCGCCAGCAGCCACTCGATCAGGGGGGAGCAGTTCTTC. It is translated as CASSHSIRGEQFF.

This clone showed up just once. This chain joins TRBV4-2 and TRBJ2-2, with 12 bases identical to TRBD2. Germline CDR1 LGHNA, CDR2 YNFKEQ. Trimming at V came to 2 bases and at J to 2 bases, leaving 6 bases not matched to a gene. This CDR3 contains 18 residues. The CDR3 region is CASSQWGLAGPNTGELFF. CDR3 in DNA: TGTGCCAGCAGCCAATGGGGACTAGCGGGCCCTAACACCGGGGAGCTGTTTTTT.

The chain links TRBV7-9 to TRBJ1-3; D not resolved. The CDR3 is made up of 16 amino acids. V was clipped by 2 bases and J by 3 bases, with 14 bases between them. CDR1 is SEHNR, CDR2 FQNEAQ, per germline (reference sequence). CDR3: CASSLLGGSVGNTIYF. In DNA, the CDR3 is TGTGCCAGCAGCTTACTCGGAGGGAGCGTTGGAAACACCATATATTTT. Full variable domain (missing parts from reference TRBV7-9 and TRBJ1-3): DTGVSQNPRHKITKRGQNVTFRCDPISEHNRLYWYRQTLGQGPEFLTYFQNEAQLEKSRLLSDRFSAERPKGSFSTLEIQRTEQGDSAMYLCASSLLGGSVGNTIYFGEGSWLTVV.

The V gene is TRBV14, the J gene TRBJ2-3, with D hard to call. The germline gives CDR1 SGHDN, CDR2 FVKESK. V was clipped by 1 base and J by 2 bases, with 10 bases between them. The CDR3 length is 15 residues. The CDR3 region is CASSQVGPYTDTQYF. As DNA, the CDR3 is TGTGCCAGCAGCCAAGTGGGCCCCTACACAGATACGCAGTATTTT.

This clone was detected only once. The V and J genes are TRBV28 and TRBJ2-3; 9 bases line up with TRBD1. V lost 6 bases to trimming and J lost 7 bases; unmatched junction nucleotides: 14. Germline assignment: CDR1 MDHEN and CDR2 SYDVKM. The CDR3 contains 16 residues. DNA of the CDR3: TGTGCCAGCAGCCTAACAAGAGGGACAGGGCAGCATACGCAGTATTTT. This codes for CASSLTRGTGQHTQYF.

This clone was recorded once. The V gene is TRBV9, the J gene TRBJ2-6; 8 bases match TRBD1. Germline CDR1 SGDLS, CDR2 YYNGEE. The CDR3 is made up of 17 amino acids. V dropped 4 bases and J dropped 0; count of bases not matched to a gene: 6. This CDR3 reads CASSPWTGPSGANVLTF. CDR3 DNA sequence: TGTGCCAGCAGCCCCTGGACAGGGCCCTCTGGGGCCAACGTCCTGACTTTC.

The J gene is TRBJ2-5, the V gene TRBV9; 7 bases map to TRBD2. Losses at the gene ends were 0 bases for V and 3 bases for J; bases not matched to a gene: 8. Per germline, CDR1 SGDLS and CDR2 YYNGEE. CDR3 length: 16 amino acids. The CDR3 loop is CASSVAAGATKETQYF. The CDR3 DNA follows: TGTGCCAGCAGCGTAGCGGCGGGAGCTACAAAAGAGACCCAGTACTTC. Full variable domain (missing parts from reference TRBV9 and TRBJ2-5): DSGVTQTPKHLITATGQRVTLRCSPRSGDLSVYWYQQSLDQGLQFLIQYYNGEERAKGNILERFSAQQFPDLHSELNLSSLELGDSALYFCASSVAAGATKETQYFGPGTRLLVL.

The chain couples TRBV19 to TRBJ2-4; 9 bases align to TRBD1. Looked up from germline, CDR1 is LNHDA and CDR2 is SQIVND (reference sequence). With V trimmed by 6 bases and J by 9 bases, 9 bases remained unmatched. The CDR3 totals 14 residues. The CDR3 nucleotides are TGTGCCAGTAGCGCGGACAGGGGAGAGACCATTCAGTACTTC. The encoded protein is CASSADRGETIQYF.

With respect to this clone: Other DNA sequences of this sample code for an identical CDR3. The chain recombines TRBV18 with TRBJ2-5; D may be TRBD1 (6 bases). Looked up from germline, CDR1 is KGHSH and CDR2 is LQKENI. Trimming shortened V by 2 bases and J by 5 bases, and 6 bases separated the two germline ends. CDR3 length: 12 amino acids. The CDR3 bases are TGTGCCAGCTCACCAGGGGGCGAGACCCAGTACTTC. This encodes CASSPGGETQYF. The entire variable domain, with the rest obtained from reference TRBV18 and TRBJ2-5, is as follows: NAGVMQNPRHLVRRRGQEARLRCSPMKGHSHVYWYRQLPEEGLKFMVYLQKENIIDESGMPKERFSAEFPKEGPSILRIQQVVRGDSAAYFCASSPGGETQYFGPGTRLLVL.

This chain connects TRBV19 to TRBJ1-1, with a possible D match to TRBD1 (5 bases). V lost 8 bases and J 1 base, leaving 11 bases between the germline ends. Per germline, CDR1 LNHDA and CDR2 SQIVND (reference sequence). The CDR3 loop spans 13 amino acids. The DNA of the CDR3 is TGTGCCAGTTGTGTCAGGGCGAACACTGAAGCTTTCTTT. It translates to CASCVRANTEAFF.

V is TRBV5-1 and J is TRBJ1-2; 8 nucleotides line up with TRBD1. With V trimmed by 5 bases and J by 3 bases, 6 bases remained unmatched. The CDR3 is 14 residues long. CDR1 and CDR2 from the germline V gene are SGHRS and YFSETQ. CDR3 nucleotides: TGCGCCAGCAGTGTGGCAGGGGGCGACTATGGCTACACCTTC. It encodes CASSVAGGDYGYTF.

The CDR3 region has the DNA TGTGCCAGCAGCTTGTTAAGGACAGGGGCAGATACGCAGTATTTT. Its protein is CASSLLRTGADTQYF. The chain couples TRBV5-6 to TRBJ2-3; 9 bases fit TRBD1. V lost 1 base and J lost 4; bases outside the gene matches: 4. There are 15 residues in the CDR3. Germline assignment: CDR1 SGHDT and CDR2 YYEEEE.

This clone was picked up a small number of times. CDR3 sequence: CASSTGDTQYF. The CDR3 DNA reads as TGTGCCAGTAGTACAGGCGATACGCAGTATTTT. V is TRBV19 and J is TRBJ2-3, with D unresolved. Germline V gene data show CDR1 as LNHDA and CDR2 as SQIVND (reference sequence). The CDR3 extends over 11 amino acids. V lost 4 bases, J lost 6 bases, and 5 bases lay in between. Looking up the rest from reference TRBV19 and TRBJ2-3 gives the full variable domain: DGGITQSPKYLFRKEGQNVTLSCEQNLNHDAMYWYRQDPGQGLRLIYYSQIVNDFQKGDIAEGYSVSREKKESFPLTVTSAQKNPTAFYLCASSTGDTQYFGPGTRLTVL.

CDR3 bases: TGTGCCTGGAGCAGCAGGGGTGATCAGCCCCAGCATTTT. Translated, it gives CAWSSRGDQPQHF. The rearrangement uses TRBV30 and TRBJ1-5; D might be TRBD1 (6 bases). With 3 bases removed from V and 5 bases from J, the gap between germline ends came to 11 bases. Germline V CDR1 and CDR2: GTSNPN, SVGIG (reference sequence). This CDR3 has 13 residues.

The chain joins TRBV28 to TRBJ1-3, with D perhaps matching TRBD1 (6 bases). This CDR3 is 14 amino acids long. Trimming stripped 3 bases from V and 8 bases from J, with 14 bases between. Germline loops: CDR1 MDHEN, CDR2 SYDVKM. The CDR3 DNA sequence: TGTGCCAGCAGTTTCGGGCAGGGGATCGACACCATATATTTT. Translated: CASSFGQGIDTIYF. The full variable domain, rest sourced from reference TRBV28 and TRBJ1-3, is DVKVTQSSRYLVKRTGEKVFLECVQDMDHENMFWYRQDPGLGLRLIYFSYDVKMKEKGDIPEGYSVSREKKERFSLILESASTNQTSMYLCASSFGQGIDTIYFGEGSWLTVV.

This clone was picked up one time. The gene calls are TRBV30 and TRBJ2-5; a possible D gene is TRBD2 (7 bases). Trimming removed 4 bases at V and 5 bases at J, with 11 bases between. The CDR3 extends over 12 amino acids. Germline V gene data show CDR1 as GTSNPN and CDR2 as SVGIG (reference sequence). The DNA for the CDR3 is TGTGCCTGGACGGGGGGCGGGGAGACCCAGTACTTC. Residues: CAWTGGGETQYF.

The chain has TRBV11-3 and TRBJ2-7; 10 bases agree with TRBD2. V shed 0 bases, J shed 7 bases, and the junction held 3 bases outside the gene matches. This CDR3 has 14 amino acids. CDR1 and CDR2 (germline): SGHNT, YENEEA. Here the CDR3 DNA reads TGTGCCAGCAGCTTAGACCCAGCGGGGGGGGAGCAGTACTTC. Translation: CASSLDPAGGEQYF.

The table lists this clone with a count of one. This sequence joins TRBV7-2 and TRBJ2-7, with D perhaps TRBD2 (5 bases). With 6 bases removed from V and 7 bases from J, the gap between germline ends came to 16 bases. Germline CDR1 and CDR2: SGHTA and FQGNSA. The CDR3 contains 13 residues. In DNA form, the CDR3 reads TGTGCCAGCAGACCGGCGGGCGTCAGTGAGCAGTACTTC. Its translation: CASRPAGVSEQYF.

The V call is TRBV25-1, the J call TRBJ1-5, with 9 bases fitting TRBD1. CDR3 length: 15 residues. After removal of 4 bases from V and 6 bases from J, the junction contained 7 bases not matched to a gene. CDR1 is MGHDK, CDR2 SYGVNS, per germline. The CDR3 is CASSASGTGIQPQHF. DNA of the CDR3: TGTGCCAGCAGTGCATCCGGGACAGGGATTCAGCCCCAGCATTTT.